This T cell receptor (beta chain) was identified in a study of beta chain features in type 1 diabetes (dated by TCRdb to 2017 to 2018). The study in broad terms: Mean age, gender distribution, total cell number and subset yield did not differ between patients and healthy donors. Naive and central memory subsets were obtained from all 28 donors, but regulatory and stem cell-like memory subsets were isolated from only 8 patients and roughly 8 healthy donors. A total of about 99,000,000 sorted cells were examined across all samples, and RNA yield correlated strongly with the number of cells per subset. The study compared the TCRB repertoires of sorted circulating CD4+ T cell subsets in recently diagnosed type 1 diabetes patients with those in matched healthy donors.

CDR1 and CDR2, per the germline V gene, are SGHDT and YYEEEE. The V end loses 5 bases and the J end loses 11 bases, and a stretch of 20 bases separates them. There are 13 amino acids in the CDR3, from cysteine to phenylalanine inclusive. Only the CDR3 portion is preserved as DNA: 39 bases, with reading frame beginning at the first base. The entire isolated RNA was reverse transcribed using the High Capacity cDNA Reverse Transcription Kit, and thus expressed TCRB transcripts were sequenced. Deep immunoSEQ sequencing was performed on naive, central memory and regulatory T cell samples, with an average of roughly 3.3 million total reads per sample. Sorted cells were lysed in RLT buffer, and RNA was extracted using DNase-treated RNeasy Micro or Mini kits according to cell number. To prevent cross-contamination, each cell subset was processed individually, whereas patient and healthy donor samples were processed jointly. The immunoSEQ multiplex PCR was used to amplify TCRB sequences from cDNA, yielding 87-bp fragments that span the CDR3 region. Sequencing of the amplicons was done on the Illumina HiSeq platform. The paper's processing steps were these. PCR bias was corrected computationally using synthetic template baselines, and reads within Hamming distance 2 were collapsed, with unmergeable singletons discarded. Reads were aligned against IMGT to assign V, D and J genes, CDR3 length and insertions or deletions at six rearrangement sites. Within each subset, clonotype counts were normalized to sorted cell number, and only after that were true diversity and Gini coefficients computed with the tcR R package. The overlap coefficient, calculated on TCRB nucleotide sequences, was used to quantify repertoire sharing. Out-of-frame TCRB sequences from naive cells were analyzed as a proxy for the pre-selection repertoire. As stored in TCRdb, this immuneACCESS dataset retains in-frame rearrangements with V and J assigned. A fraction of the clones does not appear; measured against another copy, unresolved V genes explain less than half of the discrepancy, and the remainder lacks a known reason. The V and J calls and the clone size are those of that table, but D and trimming were determined from the DNA. The sample yields 640,000 or so clones; over 12% were counted once. 0.04% of the sample is held by the ten biggest clonotypes.

Comments on this clone: The target of this receptor is not known. One base away there is no much larger clone; base qualities are not given.

What the work shows at the level of the full study, not this receptor alone: Because cDNA was sequenced instead of genomic DNA, highly expressing activated cells could be over-represented, though the groups showed no difference in activation or CD3 levels. Shorter templates might have been favored by PCR, but patient and control samples were amplified and corrected together, so both groups would have been affected equally by any skew. The naive, central memory and regulatory TCRB repertoires appeared to resemble one another more closely among patients than among healthy donors. Because the HLA sub-analyses included only small numbers of individuals, any influence of HLA type on TCRB rearrangement was left unresolved. Patients with type 1 diabetes made fewer insertions and deleted more nucleotides at VDJ recombination sites, implying thymic rearrangement abnormalities. Type 1 diabetes patients showed a moderate but significant shortening of TCRB CDR3 length in all four CD4+ subsets.

A single peripheral blood draw of about 116 mL on average was collected from each donor into heparinised tubes. A BD FACSAria II and a panel including CD45RO, CCR7, CD25, CD127, CD95 and CD27 were used to sort naive, central memory, regulatory and stem cell-like memory CD4+ T cells. Purity was above 95% for every sorted population. PBMCs were isolated immediately by Lymphoprep density gradient centrifugation and stained directly without culture. Samples were stained and sorted in pairs, with one healthy donor and one patient per experiment, so that batch effects were minimized. The sequence derives from a man between 18 and 29 years old with type 1 diabetes. The sequenced sample consisted of naive CD4+ T cells from blood. Read against the paper, the sample's cell subset or site label means: true naive CD4+ T cells. The rearrangement combines TRBV5-6 with TRBJ2-7; the D segment cannot be called with confidence. The nucleotide sequence is TGTGCCAGCAGTAACCCTACGAGCAGAGAGGAGTACTTC. Its coded protein is CASSNPTSREEYF.